The rows below give T cell receptor beta chains drawn from one sample of a study of blood T cell repertoires in COVID-19. Sequenced by immunoSEQ multiplex PCR; TCRdb stores in-frame clones only, minus some. The sample records approximately 320,000 clones, roughly nine tenths being singletons. Sample: PBMCs or T cells enriched from blood (not recorded which). These receptors were collected from a man aged 60-69 years who had recovered from COVID-19. CDR3s include the opening cysteine and the closing phenylalanine or tryptophan. The D gene is left open where the match is weak. Clone sizes are given selectively: once, few, many, or a class where the clone is expanded.

.,.,TRBV4-3,TRBJ2-7,TGCGCCAGCAGCCAAGGCTTCGGCAGGGCCCCCAACGAGCAGTACTTC,CASSQGFGRAPNEQYF
TRBD1,once,TRBV19,TRBJ2-7,TGTGCCAGTAGTATTGGGGGACCGTGGACAGGGGACCACGAGCAGTACTTC,CASSIGGPWTGDHEQYF
TRBD2,.,TRBV15,TRBJ2-3,TGTGCCACCAGCAGAGACGGGACTAGTACAGATACGCAGTATTTT,CATSRDGTSTDTQYF
TRBD2,.,TRBV5-4,TRBJ2-1,TGTGCCAGCAGCCCGACACCGGGACTAGCCTTCAATGAGCAGTTCTTC,CASSPTPGLAFNEQFF
.,once,TRBV27,TRBJ2-7,TGTGCCAGTCGGGACTCCCCACGTACCGGGGAGCAGTACTTC,CASRDSPRTGEQYF
.,.,TRBV19,TRBJ1-1,TGTGCCAGTAGTGTCTACAGGAACACTGAAGCTTTCTTT,CASSVYRNTEAFF
.,.,TRBV11-3,TRBJ2-5,TGTGCCAGCAGCCCTCGGGGGGAGACCCAGTACTTC,CASSPRGETQYF
.,once,TRBV5-1,TRBJ2-1,TGCGCCAGCAGCTTGGGGCCTGAACACTCCTACAATGAGCAGTTCTTC,CASSLGPEHSYNEQFF
.,.,TRBV7-2,TRBJ1-1,TGTGCCAGCAGGCCGACTCAGGGATGGGCTTTCTTT,CASRPTQGWAFF
.,.,TRBV5-1,TRBJ2-3,TGCGCCAGCAGCTTGGTGGTAGCGGCTAGCACAGATACGCAGTATTTT,CASSLVVAASTDTQYF
.,.,TRBV18,TRBJ1-1,TGTGCCAGCTCACCAAGGGGCGGGGGGCTTGTGAACACTGAAGCTTTCTTT,CASSPRGGGLVNTEAFF
.,.,TRBV7-2,TRBJ2-3,TGTGCCAGCAGCACGGCGGAGCGCCTGGGAGATACGCAGTATTTT,CASSTAERLGDTQYF
.,.,TRBV9,TRBJ1-3,TGTGCCAGCAGCGTAGACCGGGACACTGGAAACACCATATATTTT,CASSVDRDTGNTIYF
.,.,TRBV5-1,TRBJ1-1,TGCGCCAGCAGCTTTCAGGGTTGGACTGAAGCTTTCTTT,CASSFQGWTEAFF
.,once,TRBV7-9,TRBJ1-1,TGTGCCAGCAGCTTTCAGGGTAGGGGCACTGAAGCTTTCTTT,CASSFQGRGTEAFF
TRBD1,.,TRBV3-1/TRBV3-2,TRBJ2-7,TGTGCCAGCAGCCAACGTCCCGGGACAGACTCCTACGAGCAGTACTTC,CASSQRPGTDSYEQYF
.,.,TRBV27,TRBJ1-6,TGTGCCAGCAGTTTAATAGGGGGGGGGAATTCACCCCTCCACTTT,CASSLIGGGNSPLHF
TRBD2,.,TRBV7-9,TRBJ2-7,TGTGCCAGCAGCGGTCGGACTAGCGGGAGGTACGAGCAGTACTTC,CASSGRTSGRYEQYF
TRBD1,.,TRBV18,TRBJ1-2,TGTGCCAGCTCGTACGGGACAGGGAATGGCTACACCTTC,CASSYGTGNGYTF
.,.,TRBV5-1,TRBJ2-5,TGCGCCAGCAGCTTTCAGGGGGGCGGCGAGACCCAGTACTTC,CASSFQGGGETQYF
.,.,TRBV6-5,TRBJ1-1,TGTGCCAGCAGCTCTGACACGAGTACTGAAGCTTTCTTT,CASSSDTSTEAFF
TRBD1,.,TRBV11-2,TRBJ2-3,TGTGCCAGCAGCCACACAGGGGCAGATACGCAGTATTTT,CASSHTGADTQYF
.,once,TRBV7-2,TRBJ2-3,TGTGCCAGCAGTCTGTCCGGGACTTATTCATTGGATACGCAGTATTTT,CASSLSGTYSLDTQYF
TRBD2,.,TRBV30,TRBJ2-7,TGTGCCTGGACTACCCCGGGACTAGGCGAGCAGTACTTC,CAWTTPGLGEQYF
TRBD2,.,TRBV15,TRBJ2-1,TGTGCCACCAGCAGAGATGGCCTAGCGGGAGGTGTCTTC,CATSRDGLAGGVF
.,.,TRBV30,TRBJ2-7,TGTGCCTGGAGTGTAAAAAGCGACGAGCAGTACTTC,CAWSVKSDEQYF
TRBD1,once,TRBV7-6,TRBJ1-3,TGTGCCAGCAGCTTAGGGACAGGGTCCGAAAACACCATATATTTT,CASSLGTGSENTIYF
.,.,TRBV21-1,TRBJ1-3,TGTGCCAGCAGCAAAGGAGCAGGGGGCTCTGGAAACACCATATATTTT,CASSKGAGGSGNTIYF
TRBD2,.,TRBV6-1,TRBJ2-1,TGTGCCAGCGGTAAAGCGGGGGGGTTCAGTGAGCAGTTCTTC,CASGKAGGFSEQFF
.,few,TRBV11-2,TRBJ2-1,TGTGCCAGCAGCTTACACGGCTACAATGAGCAGTTCTTC,CASSLHGYNEQFF
TRBD1,few,TRBV18,TRBJ2-7,TGTGCCAGCTCACCTGGGACAGGGTTCCACGAGCAGTACTTC,CASSPGTGFHEQYF
TRBD2,.,TRBV4-1,TRBJ2-1,TGCGCCAGCAGCCAATTGACCTCCTCGGCGGGAGTCTACAATGAGCAGTTCTTC,CASSQLTSSAGVYNEQFF
TRBD2,.,TRBV5-8,TRBJ2-5,TGTGCCAGCAGAATAGGACTAGCGGTTGGGGAGACCCAGTACTTC,CASRIGLAVGETQYF
TRBD1,.,TRBV15,TRBJ2-1,TGTGCCACCAGCAGACCGCCGGGACAGGGTCTCCATGAGCAGTTCTTC,CATSRPPGQGLHEQFF
.,once,TRBV19,TRBJ1-1,TGTGCCAGTAGTATATCAGGGTCCGGCACTGAAGCTTTCTTT,CASSISGSGTEAFF
.,.,TRBV5-5,TRBJ1-5,TGTGCCAGCAGCTTGGAAAGCTCCAATCAGCCCCAGCATTTT,CASSLESSNQPQHF
.,.,TRBV7-3,TRBJ2-2,TGTGCCCCCCATCCTGAGGCGGGTGAACCTCCGAACACCGGGGAGCTGTTTTTT,CAPHPEAGEPPNTGELFF
TRBD2,.,TRBV7-8,TRBJ2-2,TGTGCCAGCAGCTTAGCGGGGACTAGGGGCACCGGGGAGCTGTTTTTT,CASSLAGTRGTGELFF
.,.,TRBV18,TRBJ1-1,TGTGCCAGCTCACCACCGAACGGGGGGACTGAAGCTTTCTTT,CASSPPNGGTEAFF
TRBD2,.,TRBV24-1,TRBJ2-5,TGTGCCACCAGTGATTTAGCGGGGGCATCGGCGGAGACCCAGTACTTC,CATSDLAGASAETQYF
.,.,TRBV30,TRBJ1-2,TGTGCCTGGAGTCCCAGGGTATACGGCTACACCTTC,CAWSPRVYGYTF
.,.,TRBV12-3/TRBV12-4,TRBJ2-5,TGTGCCAGCAGTTACGGTTACCAAGAGACCCAGTACTTC,CASSYGYQETQYF
.,.,TRBV19,TRBJ1-5,TGTGCCAGTAGTATAGATCTTGTCAGGACAAGCAATCAGCCCCAGCATTTT,CASSIDLVRTSNQPQHF
TRBD2,.,TRBV28,TRBJ2-7,TGTGCCAGCAGTTCCCCCCGCGAGGCGGGAGGTTACGAGCAGTACTTC,CASSSPREAGGYEQYF
.,.,TRBV4-1,TRBJ2-7,TGCGCCAGCAGCCAGGGTGGGGGAGGCTACGAGCAGTACTTC,CASSQGGGGYEQYF
TRBD1,.,TRBV6-4,TRBJ1-4,TGTGCCAGCCCCCCCGGGCGGACAGGGAGTGAAAAACTGTTTTTT,CASPPGRTGSEKLFF
.,.,TRBV5-6,TRBJ2-5,TGTGCCAGCAGCTTGGGTAGAAGGGGTGTTGGGACCCAGTACTTC,CASSLGRRGVGTQYF
TRBD2,.,TRBV3-1/TRBV3-2,TRBJ2-7,TGTGCCAGCAGCCAAGTTGTGACTAGCTCGGGGAACGAGCAGTACTTC,CASSQVVTSSGNEQYF
.,.,TRBV18,TRBJ2-5,TGTGCCAGCTCGCGGTTGGAGGCTCTCCAAGAGACCCAGTACTTC,CASSRLEALQETQYF
TRBD1,.,TRBV6-5,TRBJ2-5,TGTGCCAGTGGGGGACAGGGTCAAGAGACCCAGTACTTC,CASGGQGQETQYF
.,.,TRBV7-3,TRBJ2-1,TGTGCCAGCAGCCCAAGGGGCAGGAGCGACGGAACCTCCTACAATGAGCAGTTCTTC,CASSPRGRSDGTSYNEQFF
.,.,TRBV19,TRBJ1-5,TGTGCCAGTACTCAATGGGACTTTGGATTAGCTAGCAATCAGCCCCAGCATTTT,CASTQWDFGLASNQPQHF
.,.,TRBV7-3,TRBJ2-2,TGTGCCAGCAGCCCGACAGGCAGCACCGGGGAGCTGTTTTTT,CASSPTGSTGELFF
TRBD2,.,TRBV15,TRBJ2-1,TGTGCCACCAGCACCAGAAAAGGGACTACCACCTACAATGAGCAGTTCTTC,CATSTRKGTTTYNEQFF
.,.,TRBV25-1,TRBJ2-3,TGTGCCAGCAGTGGGCAGGGTGATGGAACAGATACGCAGTATTTT,CASSGQGDGTDTQYF
.,.,TRBV5-4,TRBJ1-1,TGTGCCAGCAGCTTGGAGCTGGGTAGACTCGGGAACACTGAAGCTTTCTTT,CASSLELGRLGNTEAFF
TRBD2,once,TRBV3-1/TRBV3-2,TRBJ2-2,TGTGCCAGCAGCCAAACCCGCCTAGCGGGGGGTACAAACACCGGGGAGCTGTTTTTT,CASSQTRLAGGTNTGELFF